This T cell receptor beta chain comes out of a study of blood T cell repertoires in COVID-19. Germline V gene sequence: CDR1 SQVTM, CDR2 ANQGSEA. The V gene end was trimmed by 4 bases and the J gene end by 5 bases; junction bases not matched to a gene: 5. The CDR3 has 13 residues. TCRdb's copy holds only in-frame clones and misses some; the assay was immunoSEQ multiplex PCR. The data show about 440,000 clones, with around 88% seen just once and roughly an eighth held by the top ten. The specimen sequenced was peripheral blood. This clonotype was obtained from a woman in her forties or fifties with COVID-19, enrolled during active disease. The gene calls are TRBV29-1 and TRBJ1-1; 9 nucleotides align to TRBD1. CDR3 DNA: TGCAGCGTTGTCCGGGACAGGGTTACTGAAGCTTTCTTT. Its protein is CSVVRDRVTEAFF.